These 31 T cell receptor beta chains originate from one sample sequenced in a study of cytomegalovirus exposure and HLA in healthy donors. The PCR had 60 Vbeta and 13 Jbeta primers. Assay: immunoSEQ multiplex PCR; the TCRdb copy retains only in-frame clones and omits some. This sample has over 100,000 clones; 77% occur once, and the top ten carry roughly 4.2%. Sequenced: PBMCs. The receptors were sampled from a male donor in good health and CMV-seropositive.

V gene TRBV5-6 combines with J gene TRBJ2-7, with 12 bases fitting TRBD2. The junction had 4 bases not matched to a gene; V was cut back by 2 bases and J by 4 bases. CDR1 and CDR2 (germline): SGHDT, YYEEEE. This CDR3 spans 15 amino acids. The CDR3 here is CASSLRTSGVYEQYF. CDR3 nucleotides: TGTGCCAGCAGCTTACGGACTAGCGGGGTTTACGAGCAGTACTTC. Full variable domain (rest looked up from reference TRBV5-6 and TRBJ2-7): DAGVTQSPTHLIKTRGQQVTLRCSPKSGHDTVSWYQQALGQGPQFIFQYYEEEERQRGNFPDRFSGHQFPNYSSELNVNALLLGDSALYLCASSLRTSGVYEQYFGPGTRLTVT.

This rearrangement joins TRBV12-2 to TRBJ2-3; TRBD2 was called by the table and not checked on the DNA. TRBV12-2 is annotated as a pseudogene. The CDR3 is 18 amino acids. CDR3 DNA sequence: TGTGCAAGTCGCTTGGGACTAGCGGCAGGACTTACCCCCGATACGCAGTATTTT. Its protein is CASRLGLAAGLTPDTQYF.

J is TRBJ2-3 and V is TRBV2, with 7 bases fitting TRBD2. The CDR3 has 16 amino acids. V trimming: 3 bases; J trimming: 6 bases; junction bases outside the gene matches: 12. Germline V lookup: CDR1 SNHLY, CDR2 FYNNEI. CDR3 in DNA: TGTGCCAGCAGTGATCGGTCAGCGGGGAGCGTGGATACGCAGTATTTT. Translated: CASSDRSAGSVDTQYF.

Here the CDR3 DNA reads TGTGCCGCCGGCGGAGGGAGCAATCAGCCCCAGCATTTT. Amino acid sequence: CAAGGGSNQPQHF. The genes are TRBV2 and TRBJ1-5; no firm D call. Germline loops: CDR1 SNHLY, CDR2 FYNNEI. CDR3 length: 13 residues. Trimming pared 11 bases from V and 1 base from J, leaving 12 bases between. Variable domain in full (rest from reference TRBV2 and TRBJ1-5): EPEVTQTPSHQVTQMGQEVILRCVPISNHLYFYWYRQILGQKVEFLVSFYNNEISEKSEIFDDQFSVERPDGSNFTLKIRSTKLEDSAMYFCAAGGGSNQPQHFGDGTRLSIL.

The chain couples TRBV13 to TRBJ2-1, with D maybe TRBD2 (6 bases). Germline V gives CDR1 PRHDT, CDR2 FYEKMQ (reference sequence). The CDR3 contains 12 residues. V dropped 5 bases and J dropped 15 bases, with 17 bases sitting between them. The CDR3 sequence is CASSRERPVPFF. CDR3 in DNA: TGTGCCAGCAGCCGGGAGAGGCCAGTCCCGTTCTTC.

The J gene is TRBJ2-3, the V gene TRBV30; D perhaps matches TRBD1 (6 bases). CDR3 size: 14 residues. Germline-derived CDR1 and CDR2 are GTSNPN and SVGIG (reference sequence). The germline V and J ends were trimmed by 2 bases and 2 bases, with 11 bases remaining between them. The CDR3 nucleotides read TGTGCCTGGAGTAAGGGGGAATTCACAGATACGCAGTATTTT. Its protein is CAWSKGEFTDTQYF.

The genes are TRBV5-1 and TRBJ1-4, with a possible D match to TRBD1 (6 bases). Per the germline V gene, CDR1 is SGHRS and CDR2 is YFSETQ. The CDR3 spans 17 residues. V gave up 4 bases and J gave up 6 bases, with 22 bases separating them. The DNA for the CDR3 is TGCGCCAGCAGCAAGCACAGGGCCAACCCAGAGGATGAAAAACTGTTTTTT. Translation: CASSKHRANPEDEKLFF.

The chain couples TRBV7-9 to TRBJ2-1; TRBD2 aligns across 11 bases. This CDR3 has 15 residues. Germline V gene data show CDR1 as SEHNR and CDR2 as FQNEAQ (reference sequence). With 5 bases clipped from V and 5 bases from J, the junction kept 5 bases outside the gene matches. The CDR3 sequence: CASSMTSGADNEQFF. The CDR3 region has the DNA TGTGCCAGCAGCATGACTAGCGGGGCCGACAATGAGCAGTTCTTC.

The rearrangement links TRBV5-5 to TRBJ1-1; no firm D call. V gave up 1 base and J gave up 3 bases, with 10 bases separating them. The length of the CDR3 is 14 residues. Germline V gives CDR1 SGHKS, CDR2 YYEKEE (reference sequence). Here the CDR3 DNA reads TGTGCCAGCAGCTTGTGGGCTCCCGACACTGAAGCTTTCTTT. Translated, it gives CASSLWAPDTEAFF.

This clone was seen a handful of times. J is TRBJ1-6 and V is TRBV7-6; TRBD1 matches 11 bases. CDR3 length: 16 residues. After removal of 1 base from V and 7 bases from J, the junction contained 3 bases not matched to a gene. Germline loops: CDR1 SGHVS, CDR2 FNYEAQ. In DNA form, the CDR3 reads TGTGCCAGCAGCTTAGAGCGGACAGGGGGCAATTCACCCCTCCACTTT. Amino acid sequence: CASSLERTGGNSPLHF. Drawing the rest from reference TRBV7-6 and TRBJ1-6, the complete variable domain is GAGVSQSPRYKVTKRGQDVALRCDPISGHVSLYWYRQALGQGPEFLTYFNYEAQQDKSGLPNDRFSAERPEGSISTLTIQRTEQRDSAMYRCASSLERTGGNSPLHFGNGTRLTVT.

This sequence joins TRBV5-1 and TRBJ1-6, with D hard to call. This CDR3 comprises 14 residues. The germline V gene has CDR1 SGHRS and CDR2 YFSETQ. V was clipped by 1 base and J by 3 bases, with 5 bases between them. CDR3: CASSLTNYNSPLHF. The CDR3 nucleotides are TGCGCCAGCAGCTTGACAAACTATAATTCACCCCTCCACTTT.

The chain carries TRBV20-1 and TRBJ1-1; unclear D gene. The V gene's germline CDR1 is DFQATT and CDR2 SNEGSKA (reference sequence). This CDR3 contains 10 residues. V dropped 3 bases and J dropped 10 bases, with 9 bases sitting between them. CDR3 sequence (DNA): TGCAGTGCTAGCTATAGACTAGCTTTCTTT. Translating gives CSASYRLAFF.

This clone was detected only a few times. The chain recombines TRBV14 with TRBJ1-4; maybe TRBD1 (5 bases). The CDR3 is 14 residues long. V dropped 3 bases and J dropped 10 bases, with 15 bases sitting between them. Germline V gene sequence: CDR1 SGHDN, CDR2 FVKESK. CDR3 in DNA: TGTGCCAGCAGCCAGGATCTCTCTAGGGGAAAACTGTTTTTT. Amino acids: CASSQDLSRGKLFF.

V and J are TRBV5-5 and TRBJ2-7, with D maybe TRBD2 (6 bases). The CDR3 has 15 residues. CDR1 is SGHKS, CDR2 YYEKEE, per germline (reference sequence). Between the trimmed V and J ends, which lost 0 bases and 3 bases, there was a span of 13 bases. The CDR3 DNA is TGTGCCAGCAGCTTGGAGGGCGGGGTCCGCTACGAGCAGTACTTC. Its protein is CASSLEGGVRYEQYF. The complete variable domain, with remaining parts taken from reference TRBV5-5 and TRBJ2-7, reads DAGVTQSPTHLIKTRGQQVTLRCSPISGHKSVSWYQQVLGQGPQFIFQYYEKEERGRGNFPDRFSARQFPNYSSELNVNALLLGDSALYLCASSLEGGVRYEQYFGPGTRLTVT.

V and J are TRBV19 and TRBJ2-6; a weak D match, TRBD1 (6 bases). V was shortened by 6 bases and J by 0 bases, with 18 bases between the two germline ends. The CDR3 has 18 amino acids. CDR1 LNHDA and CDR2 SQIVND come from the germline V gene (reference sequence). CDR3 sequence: CASSPLAGASSGANVLTF. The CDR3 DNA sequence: TGTGCCAGTAGCCCCCTGGCAGGGGCGAGCTCTGGGGCCAACGTCCTGACTTTC.

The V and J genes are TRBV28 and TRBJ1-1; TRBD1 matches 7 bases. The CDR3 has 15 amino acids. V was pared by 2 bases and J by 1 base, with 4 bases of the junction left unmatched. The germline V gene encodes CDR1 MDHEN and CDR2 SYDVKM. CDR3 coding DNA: TGTGCCAGCAGTTTACCCAACAGGGGGAACACTGAAGCTTTCTTT. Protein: CASSLPNRGNTEAFF.

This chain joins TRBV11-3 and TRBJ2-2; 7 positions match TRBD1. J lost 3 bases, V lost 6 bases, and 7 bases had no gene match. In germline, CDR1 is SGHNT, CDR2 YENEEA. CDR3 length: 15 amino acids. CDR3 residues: CASRLTGLYTGELFF. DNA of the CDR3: TGTGCCAGCAGACTGACAGGGTTATACACCGGGGAGCTGTTTTTT.

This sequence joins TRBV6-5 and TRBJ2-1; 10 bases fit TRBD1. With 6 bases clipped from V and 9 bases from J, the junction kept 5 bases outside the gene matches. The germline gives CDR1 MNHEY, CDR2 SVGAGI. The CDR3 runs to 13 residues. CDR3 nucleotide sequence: TGTGCCAGCAGCGACAGGGGGCGCTTTGAGCAGTTCTTC. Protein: CASSDRGRFEQFF.

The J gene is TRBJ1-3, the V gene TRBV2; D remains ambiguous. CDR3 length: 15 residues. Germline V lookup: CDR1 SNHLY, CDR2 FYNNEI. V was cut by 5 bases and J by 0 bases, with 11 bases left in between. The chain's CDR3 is CASSLKASSGNTIYF. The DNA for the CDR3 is TGTGCCAGCAGTTTAAAGGCTAGCTCTGGAAACACCATATATTTT.

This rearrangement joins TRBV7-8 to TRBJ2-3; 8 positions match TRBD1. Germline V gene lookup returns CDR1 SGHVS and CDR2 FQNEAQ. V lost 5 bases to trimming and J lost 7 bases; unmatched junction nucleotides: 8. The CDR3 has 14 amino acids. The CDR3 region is CASSKRDRYNTQYF. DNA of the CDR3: TGTGCCAGCAGCAAGAGGGACAGGTACAATACGCAGTATTTT.

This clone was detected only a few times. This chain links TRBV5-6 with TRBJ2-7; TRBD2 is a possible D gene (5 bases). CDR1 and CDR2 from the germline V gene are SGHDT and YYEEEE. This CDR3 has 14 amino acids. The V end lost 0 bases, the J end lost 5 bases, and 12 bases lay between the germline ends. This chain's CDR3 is CASSLALASHEQYF. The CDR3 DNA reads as TGTGCCAGCAGCTTGGCCTTGGCTAGCCACGAGCAGTACTTC.

CDR3 nucleotide sequence: TGTGCCAGCAGCTTGAGGGGGCGAAATTCACCCCTCCACTTT. Amino acid sequence: CASSLRGRNSPLHF. V usage is TRBV5-4 and J usage is TRBJ1-6, with 7 bases lining up with TRBD1. From germline, CDR1 is SGHNT and CDR2 YYREEE (reference sequence). This CDR3 comprises 14 residues. J was trimmed by 7 bases and V by 1 base; bases with no gene match: 2. The full variable domain, with the rest looked up from reference TRBV5-4 and TRBJ1-6, is ETGVTQSPTHLIKTRGQQVTLRCSSQSGHNTVSWYQQALGQGPQFIFQYYREEENGRGNFPPRFSGLQFPNYSSELNVNALELDDSALYLCASSLRGRNSPLHFGNGTRLTVT.

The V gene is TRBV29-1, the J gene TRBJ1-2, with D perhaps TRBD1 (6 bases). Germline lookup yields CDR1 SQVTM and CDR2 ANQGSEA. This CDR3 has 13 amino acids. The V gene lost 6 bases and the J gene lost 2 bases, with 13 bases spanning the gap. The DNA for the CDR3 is TGCAGCGTAGACGAAGACAGGAACTATGGCTACACCTTC. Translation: CSVDEDRNYGYTF. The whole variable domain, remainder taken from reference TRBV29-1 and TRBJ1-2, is SAVISQKPSRDICQRGTSLTIQCQVDSQVTMMFWYRQQPGQSLTLIATANQGSEATYESGFVIDKFPISRPNLTFSTLTVSNMSPEDSSIYLCSVDEDRNYGYTFGSGTRLTVV.

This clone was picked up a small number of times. CDR3 sequence reads: CASSTGLAGAFSYNEQFF. In DNA, the CDR3 is TGCGCCAGCAGCACTGGACTAGCGGGGGCCTTCTCCTACAATGAGCAGTTCTTC. This chain uses TRBV5-1 with TRBJ2-1; TRBD2 aligns across 13 bases. V shed 4 bases, J shed 0 bases, and the junction held 7 bases outside the gene matches. The CDR3 spans 18 residues. Looked up from germline, CDR1 is SGHRS and CDR2 is YFSETQ.

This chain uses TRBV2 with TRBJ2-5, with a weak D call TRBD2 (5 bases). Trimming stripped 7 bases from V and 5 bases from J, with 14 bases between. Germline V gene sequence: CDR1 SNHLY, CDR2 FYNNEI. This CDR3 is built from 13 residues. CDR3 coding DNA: TGTGCCAGCATCAGCGGAATAAAGGAGACCCAGTACTTC. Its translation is CASISGIKETQYF.

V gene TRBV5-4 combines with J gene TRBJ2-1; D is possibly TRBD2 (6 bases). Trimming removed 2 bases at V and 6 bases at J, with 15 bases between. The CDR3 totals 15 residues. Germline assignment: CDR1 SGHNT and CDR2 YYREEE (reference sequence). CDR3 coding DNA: TGTGCCAGCAGCTTTGGAGGGAATGAAGTCAATGAGCAGTTCTTC. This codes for CASSFGGNEVNEQFF.

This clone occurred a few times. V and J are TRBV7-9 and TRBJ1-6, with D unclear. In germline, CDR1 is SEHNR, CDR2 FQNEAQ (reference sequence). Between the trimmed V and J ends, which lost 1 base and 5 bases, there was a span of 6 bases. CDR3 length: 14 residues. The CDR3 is CASSLGSHNSPLHF. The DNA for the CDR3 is TGTGCCAGCAGCTTAGGGAGCCATAATTCACCCCTCCACTTT.

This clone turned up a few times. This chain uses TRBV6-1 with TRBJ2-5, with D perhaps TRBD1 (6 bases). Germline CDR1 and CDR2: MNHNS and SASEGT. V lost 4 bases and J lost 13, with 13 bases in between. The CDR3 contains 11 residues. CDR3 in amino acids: CASSAGAGWYF. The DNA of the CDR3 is TGTGCCAGCAGTGCAGGGGCCGGGTGGTACTTC.

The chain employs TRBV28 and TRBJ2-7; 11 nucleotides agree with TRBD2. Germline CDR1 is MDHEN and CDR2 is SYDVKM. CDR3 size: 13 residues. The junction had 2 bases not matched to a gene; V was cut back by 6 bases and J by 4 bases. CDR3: CASRVAGGYEQYF. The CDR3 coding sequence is TGTGCCAGCAGGGTAGCGGGGGGGTACGAGCAGTACTTC.

CDR3 in amino acids: CASSPPGQAMGETQYF. In DNA, the CDR3 is TGCGCCAGCAGCCCACCGGGACAGGCAATGGGGGAGACCCAGTACTTC. This chain joins TRBV5-1 and TRBJ2-5; 8 bases agree with TRBD1. With V trimmed by 4 bases and J by 5 bases, 13 bases remained unmatched. The germline CDR1 and CDR2 sequences are SGHRS and YFSETQ. This CDR3 has 16 amino acids.

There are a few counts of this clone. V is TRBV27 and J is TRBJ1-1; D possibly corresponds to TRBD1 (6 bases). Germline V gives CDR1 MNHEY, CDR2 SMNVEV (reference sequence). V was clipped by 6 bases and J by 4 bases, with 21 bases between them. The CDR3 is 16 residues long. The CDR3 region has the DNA TGTGCCAGCAGCTCCGAACTACAGGGATATGGCACTGAAGCTTTCTTT. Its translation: CASSSELQGYGTEAFF.